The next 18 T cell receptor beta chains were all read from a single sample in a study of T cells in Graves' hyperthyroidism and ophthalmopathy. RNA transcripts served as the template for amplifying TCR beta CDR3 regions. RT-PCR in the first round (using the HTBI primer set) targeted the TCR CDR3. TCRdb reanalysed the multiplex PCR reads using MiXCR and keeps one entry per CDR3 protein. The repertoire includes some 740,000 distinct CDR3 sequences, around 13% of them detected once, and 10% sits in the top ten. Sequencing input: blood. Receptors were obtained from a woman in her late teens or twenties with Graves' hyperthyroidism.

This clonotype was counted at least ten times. CDR3 amino acids: CAWKGWVTGLNTEAFF. The CDR3 bases are TGTGCCTGGAAGGGATGGGTCACAGGATTGAACACTGAAGCTTTCTTT. The J gene is TRBJ1-1, the V gene TRBV30; maybe TRBD1 (5 bases). Trimming stripped 4 bases from V and 0 bases from J, with 18 bases between. Germline V CDR1 and CDR2: GTSNPN, SVGIG (reference sequence). The CDR3 is 16 residues long.

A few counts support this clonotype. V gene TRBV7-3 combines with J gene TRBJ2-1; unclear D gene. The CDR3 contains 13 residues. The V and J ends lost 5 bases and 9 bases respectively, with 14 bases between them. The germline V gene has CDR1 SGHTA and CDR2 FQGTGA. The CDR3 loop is CASSPSAVGEQFF. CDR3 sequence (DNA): TGTGCCAGCAGCCCTTCGGCGGTCGGTGAGCAGTTCTTC.

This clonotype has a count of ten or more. The CDR3 is CSAARTNTEAFF. CDR3 nucleotide sequence: TGCAGCGCCGCCCGGACAAACACTGAAGCTTTCTTT. V gene TRBV29-1 combines with J gene TRBJ1-1; D is perhaps TRBD1 (5 bases). The CDR3 length is 12 residues. Per the germline V gene, CDR1 is SQVTM and CDR2 is ANQGSEA. V was trimmed by 7 bases and J by 2 bases, leaving 11 bases between them.

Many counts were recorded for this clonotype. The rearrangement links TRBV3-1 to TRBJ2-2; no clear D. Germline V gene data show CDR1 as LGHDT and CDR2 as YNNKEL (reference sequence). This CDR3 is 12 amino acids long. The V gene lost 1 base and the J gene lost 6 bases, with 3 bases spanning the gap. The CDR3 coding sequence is TGTGCCAGCAGCCAAGGTGCCGGGGAGCTGTTTTTT. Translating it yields CASSQGAGELFF.

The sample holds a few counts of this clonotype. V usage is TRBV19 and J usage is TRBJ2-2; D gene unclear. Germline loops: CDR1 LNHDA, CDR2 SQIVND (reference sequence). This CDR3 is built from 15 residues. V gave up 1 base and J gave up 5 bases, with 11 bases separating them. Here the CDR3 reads CASSIVSTGTGELFF. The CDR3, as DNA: TGTGCCAGTAGTATAGTCTCGACTGGTACCGGGGAGCTGTTTTTT.

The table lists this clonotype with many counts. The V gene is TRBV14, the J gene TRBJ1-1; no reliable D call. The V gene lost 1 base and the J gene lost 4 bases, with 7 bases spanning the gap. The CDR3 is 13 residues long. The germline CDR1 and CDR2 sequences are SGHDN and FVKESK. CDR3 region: CASSQGVRTEAFF. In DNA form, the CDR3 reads TGTGCCAGCAGCCAAGGGGTTCGCACTGAAGCTTTCTTT.

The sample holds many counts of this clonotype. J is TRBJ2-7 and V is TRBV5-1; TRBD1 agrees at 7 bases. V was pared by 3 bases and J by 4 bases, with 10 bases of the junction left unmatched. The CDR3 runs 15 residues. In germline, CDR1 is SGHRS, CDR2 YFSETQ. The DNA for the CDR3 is TGCGCCAGCAGCTCGAAGACAGGGCCCTATTACGAGCAGTACTTC. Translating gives CASSSKTGPYYEQYF.

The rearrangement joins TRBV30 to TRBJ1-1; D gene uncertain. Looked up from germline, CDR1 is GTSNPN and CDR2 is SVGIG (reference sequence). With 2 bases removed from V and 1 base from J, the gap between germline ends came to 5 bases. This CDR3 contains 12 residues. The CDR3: CAWSLANTEAFF. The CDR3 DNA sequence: TGTGCCTGGAGTTTAGCGAACACTGAAGCTTTCTTT.

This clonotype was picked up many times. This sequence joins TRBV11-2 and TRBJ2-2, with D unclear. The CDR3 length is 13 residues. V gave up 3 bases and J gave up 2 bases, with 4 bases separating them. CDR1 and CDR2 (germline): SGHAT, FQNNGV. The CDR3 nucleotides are TGTGCCAGCAGCTTCGTTAACACCGGGGAGCTGTTTTTT. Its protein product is CASSFVNTGELFF.

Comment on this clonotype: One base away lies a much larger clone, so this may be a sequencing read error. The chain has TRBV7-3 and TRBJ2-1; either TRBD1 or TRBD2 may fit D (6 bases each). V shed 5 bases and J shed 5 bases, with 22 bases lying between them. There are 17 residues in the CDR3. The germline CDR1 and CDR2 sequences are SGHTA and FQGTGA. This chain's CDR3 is CASSPGGGLGVNNEQFF. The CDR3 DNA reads TGTGCCAGCAGCCCAGGAGGGGGGCTAGGGGTGAACAATGAGCAGTTCTTC.

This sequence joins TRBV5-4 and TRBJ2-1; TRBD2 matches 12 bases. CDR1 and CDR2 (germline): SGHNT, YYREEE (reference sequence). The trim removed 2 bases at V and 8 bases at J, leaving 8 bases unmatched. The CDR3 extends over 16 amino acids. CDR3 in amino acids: CASSFRRLAGVHEQFF. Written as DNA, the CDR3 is TGTGCCAGCAGCTTCCGCCGACTAGCGGGAGTACATGAGCAGTTCTTC.

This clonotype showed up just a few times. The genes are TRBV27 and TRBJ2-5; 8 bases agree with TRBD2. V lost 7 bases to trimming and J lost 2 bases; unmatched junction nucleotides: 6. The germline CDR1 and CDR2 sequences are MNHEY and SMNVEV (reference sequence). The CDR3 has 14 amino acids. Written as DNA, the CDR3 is TGTGCCAGCAACACCCGGGGGGGGCAAGAGACCCAGTACTTC. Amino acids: CASNTRGGQETQYF.

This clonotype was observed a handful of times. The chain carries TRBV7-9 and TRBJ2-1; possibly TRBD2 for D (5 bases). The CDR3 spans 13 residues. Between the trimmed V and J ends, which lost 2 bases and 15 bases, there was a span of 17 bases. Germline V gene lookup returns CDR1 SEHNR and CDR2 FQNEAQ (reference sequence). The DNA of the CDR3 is TGTGCCAGCAGCTTACAGATCTGGACTCAGGTGTTCTTC. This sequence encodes CASSLQIWTQVFF.

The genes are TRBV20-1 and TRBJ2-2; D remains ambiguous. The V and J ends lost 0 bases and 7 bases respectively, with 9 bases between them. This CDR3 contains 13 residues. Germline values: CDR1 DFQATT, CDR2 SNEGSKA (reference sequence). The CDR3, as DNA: TGCAGTGCTAGAGATGGTTTCATCGGGGAGCTGTTTTTT. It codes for CSARDGFIGELFF.

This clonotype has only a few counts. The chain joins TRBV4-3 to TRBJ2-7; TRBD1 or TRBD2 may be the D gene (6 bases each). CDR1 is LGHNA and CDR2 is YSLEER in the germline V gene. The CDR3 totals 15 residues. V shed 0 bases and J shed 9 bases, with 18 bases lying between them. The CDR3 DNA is TGCGCCAGCAGCCAAGATGGGGGGCCCCTCGGAGTGCAGTACTTC. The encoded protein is CASSQDGGPLGVQYF.

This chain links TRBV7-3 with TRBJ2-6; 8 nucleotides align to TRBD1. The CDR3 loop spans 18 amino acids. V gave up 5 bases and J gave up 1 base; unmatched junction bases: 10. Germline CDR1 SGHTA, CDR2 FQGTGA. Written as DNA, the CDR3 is TGTGCCAGCAGCCTCACCGGACAGGGTGCTTCTGGGGCCAACGTCCTGACTTTC. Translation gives CASSLTGQGASGANVLTF.

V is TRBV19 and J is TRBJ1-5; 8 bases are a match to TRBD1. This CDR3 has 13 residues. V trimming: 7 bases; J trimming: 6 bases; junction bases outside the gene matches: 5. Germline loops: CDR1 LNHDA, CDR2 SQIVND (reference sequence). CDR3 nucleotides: TGTGCCAGTAAACAGGGGGTAGGTCAGCCCCAGCATTTT. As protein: CASKQGVGQPQHF.

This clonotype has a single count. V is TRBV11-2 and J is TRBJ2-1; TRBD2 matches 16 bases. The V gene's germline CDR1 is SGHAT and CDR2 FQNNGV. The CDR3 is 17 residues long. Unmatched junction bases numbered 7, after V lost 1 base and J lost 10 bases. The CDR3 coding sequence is TGTGCCAGCAGCTTAGGGGGGGGACTAGCGGGAGGGCCAGAGCAGTTCTTC. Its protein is CASSLGGGLAGGPEQFF.